This T cell receptor beta chain was recovered during a study of neoadjuvant anti-PD-1 for oral cavity cancer (dated by TCRdb to the early 2020s). Concerning the study at large: Before undergoing curative-intent surgical resection, most patients got three to four biweekly nivolumab doses at 3 mg/kg. Patients without progression received a fourth nivolumab dose around day 43 and underwent definitive surgical resection on days 50-56. A 33% response rate was observed in the parent correlative cohort, in which approximately 11 patients were included. Under RECIST 1.1, a patient counted as a responder if showing complete response, partial response or stable disease, and as a non-responder if showing progression.

The germline V gene (reference sequence) yields LNHNV for CDR1 and YYDKDF for CDR2. The germline V and J ends show losses of 8 bases and 0 bases respectively, and no gene match explains 6 bases of the junction. The CDR3 runs 14 amino acids, cysteine and phenylalanine included. Only the CDR3 DNA stays, 42 bases, in frame from base 1. What the authors observed across the whole study: After neoadjuvant nivolumab, T cell clonality (Gini index) in PBMCs was significantly higher in non-responders than in responders. Higher pretreatment blood TCRbeta clonality and lower post-treatment tumor TCRbeta clonality were correlated with higher pretreatment blood Treg/Th17 ratios. Only three patients per response group were included in the TCR analyses, and larger cohorts for validation were called for by the authors.

The time point label, as the study defines it: after neoadjuvant nivolumab, at surgical resection. Patients had been newly diagnosed with stage II-IVA oral cavity squamous cell carcinoma, and no prior systemic or radiation treatment had been given to the patients. The cohort consisted of patients with HPV-negative, locally advanced oral cavity squamous cell carcinoma. Peripheral blood mononuclear cells were analyzed directly, without maintenance or expansion in culture. The samples were drawn from a longitudinal correlative study tied to a single-arm phase II trial testing neoadjuvant nivolumab in oral cavity squamous cell carcinoma. Subject-matched pre- and post-treatment PBMCs and tumors from three responders and three non-responders were subjected to genomic DNA-based TCRbeta sequencing. Peripheral blood mononuclear cells were drawn once before nivolumab treatment and a second time after treatment, when surgery took place. Genomic DNA was isolated from PBMCs using the Maxwell RSC DNA from Cells kit.

About this clone itself: Its antigen is not yet known. No much larger clone is present one base from it, and per-base qualities are unavailable.

For deep sequencing of PBMC libraries, mostly about 450 ng of input genomic DNA was used, and six replicates were run per sample. The immunoSEQ hsTCRbeta kit was used to prepare TCRbeta libraries, following the manufacturer's instructions. An Illumina NovaSeq 6000 S4 flow cell was used to sequence the final libraries, which had first been combined to 3 nM. As for the original processing: Raw data preprocessing and quality control were performed with the immunoSEQ Analyzer. The analysis was limited to productive rearrangements, and each clonotype was defined by a unique CDR3 amino acid sequence. Repertoire clonality was estimated as the Gini-Simpson index, which was computed with the R package tcR. Gini indices were compared with Student's t test, and associations with tumor size change were assessed by Pearson correlation. TCRdb obtained this table from immuneACCESS and retained in-frame rearrangements with V and J assigned. These tables miss some clones; where compared with another copy, unresolved V genes account for less than half of the shortfall, and the remainder is unexplained. V and J calls and clone size follow that table, whereas D and trimming were derived from the DNA. The table for this sample lists about 14,000 clones; under 85% of them were counted only once. Of the sample, around 2.8% falls within the top ten clones.

The rearranged chain carries TRBV15 and TRBJ1-1; 7 central bases correspond to TRBD1. Material: PBMCs, obtained after nivolumab (anti-PD-1) treatment. The origin of this receptor is a person aged 35-79 years with oral cavity squamous cell carcinoma. The CDR3 reads CATQQGLMNTEAFF. The nucleotide sequence reads as follows: TGTGCCACCCAACAGGGGCTAATGAACACTGAAGCTTTCTTT.